This is a list of T cell receptor beta chains from one sample in a study of T cells after yellow fever vaccination. TCRdb re-called the 5' RACE reads through MiXCR, storing one row per CDR3 protein. The profile shows approximately 510,000 distinct CDR3 sequences, roughly 22% of them singletons. This specimen consisted of PBMCs, obtained 20 to 25 days after the first yellow fever vaccination. These receptors all stem from a man aged 18 to 30 who received the YFV17D yellow fever vaccine. CDR3s include the opening cysteine and the closing phenylalanine or tryptophan. D genes are given only for firm matches. A row's size may be missing; if present it is once, few, many or a size class.

CDR3nt,CDR3aa,abundance,j_gene,v_gene,len,d_gene
TGTGCCAGCTCCGCGCGAAGGGTAAAGAGCACCGGGGAGCTGTTTTTT,CASSARRVKSTGELFF,many,TRBJ2-2,TRBV9,16,.
TGCGCCAGCAGCCAAGGGAGGGGACTGTTGCAAGAGACCCAGTACTTC,CASSQGRGLLQETQYF,few,TRBJ2-5,TRBV4-1,16,.
TGCGCCGTCCGACTAGCGGGGATAAACACCGGGGAGCTGTTTTTT,CAVRLAGINTGELFF,.,TRBJ2-2,TRBV5-1,15,TRBD2
TGTGCCAGCAGCCCAAGCCGTTCCGGGGGCTACGAGCAGTACTTC,CASSPSRSGGYEQYF,few,TRBJ2-7,TRBV7-2,15,.
TGCAGTGCGATAACAGGGCTGAACACTGAAGCTTTCTTT,CSAITGLNTEAFF,.,TRBJ1-1,TRBV20-1,13,.
TGTGCCAGCAGTTTAGGGTTGGTTAATCAGCCCCAGCATTTT,CASSLGLVNQPQHF,few,TRBJ1-5,TRBV12-3/TRBV12-4,14,.
TGCGCCAGCAGCCGCGACCAAGGGGCTGGGGAGACCCAGTACTTC,CASSRDQGAGETQYF,few,TRBJ2-5,TRBV4-3,15,.
TGTGCCAGTAGTATTGCGCAGGCTGAAGCTTTCTTT,CASSIAQAEAFF,.,TRBJ1-1,TRBV19,12,.
TGTGCCAGCAGCACGACAGGGGACACAGATACGCAGTATTTT,CASSTTGDTDTQYF,.,TRBJ2-3,TRBV12-3/TRBV12-4,14,TRBD1
TGCGCCAGCAGCCCGTACCGGGCCTCCTACGAGCAGTACTTC,CASSPYRASYEQYF,.,TRBJ2-7,TRBV4-1,14,.
TGCAGTGCTAGACTAGCGGGGGGCCCGTACCAAGAGACCCAGTACTTC,CSARLAGGPYQETQYF,.,TRBJ2-5,TRBV20-1,16,TRBD2
TGTGCCTGGACCCAGACCTCAACAAACTACGAGCAGTACTTC,CAWTQTSTNYEQYF,.,TRBJ2-7,TRBV30,14,.
TGTGCCAGCAGCTTACTGATTAAGGGGACCCAGTACTTC,CASSLLIKGTQYF,.,TRBJ2-5,TRBV11-1,13,.
TGTGCCATCAGTGAGTCGAGGGGGACCGGGGAGCTGTTTTTT,CAISESRGTGELFF,.,TRBJ2-2,TRBV10-3,14,.
TGTGCCAGCAGTTTATCGCCTCCAACCTACAATGAGCAGTTCTTC,CASSLSPPTYNEQFF,many,TRBJ2-1,TRBV27,15,.
TGTGCCAGCAGTGCCGGGACAGGGGAAGGCGGGGAGCTGTTTTTT,CASSAGTGEGGELFF,.,TRBJ2-2,TRBV6-4,15,TRBD1
TGCAGTGCTAGGGGGAGTCTAGGCAATCAGCCCCAGCATTTT,CSARGSLGNQPQHF,few,TRBJ1-5,TRBV20-1,14,.
TGTGCCAGCAGTGTTAATCCGGCAGGGGTGAACACTGAAGCTTTCTTT,CASSVNPAGVNTEAFF,.,TRBJ1-1,TRBV7-8,16,.
TGTGCCAGCAGCTTAGTTGCCAAAAACATTCAGTACTTC,CASSLVAKNIQYF,few,TRBJ2-4,TRBV7-9,13,.
TGTGCCAGCAGCTTAAAACAGGGACCTACGGATGAGCAGTTCTTC,CASSLKQGPTDEQFF,few,TRBJ2-1,TRBV7-2,15,.
TGTGCCAGCAGACCCTCATCCCATAACATACTTGGGCTGAAGCCTGAGCAGTTCTTC,CASRPSSHNILGLKPEQFF,.,TRBJ2-1,TRBV6-1,19,.
TGCGCCAGCAGCCCCGGGACATCACTCAGCTACGAGCAGTACTTC,CASSPGTSLSYEQYF,few,TRBJ2-7,TRBV5-1,15,.
TGCAGCGTTGAAGATCGGGGGACAGGGGGGGATAATTCACCCCTCCACTTT,CSVEDRGTGGDNSPLHF,few,TRBJ1-6,TRBV29-1,17,TRBD1
TGTGCCAGCAGCCTACCCCGGGGGGGCCGAGTGAACACCGGGGAGCTGTTTTTT,CASSLPRGGRVNTGELFF,.,TRBJ2-2,TRBV12-3/TRBV12-4,18,TRBD2
TGTGCCAGCAGCCCTCCTGACAGAGCCTACGAGCAGTACTTC,CASSPPDRAYEQYF,few,TRBJ2-7,TRBV3-1,14,.
TGCGCCAGCAGCCCAGGACAGGTGGAGAATTCACCCCTCCACTTT,CASSPGQVENSPLHF,few,TRBJ1-6,TRBV5-1,15,TRBD1
TGTGCCAGCAGCCAACGCAGACAGACCGGGGAGCTGTTTTTT,CASSQRRQTGELFF,few,TRBJ2-2,TRBV14,14,.
TGTGCCAGCAGCTTGGGGCCCCTTGAGCAGTACTTC,CASSLGPLEQYF,few,TRBJ2-7,TRBV5-4,12,.
TGTGCCAGCAGCGTAAGCCGGGTTCGGGGGACAGATACGCAGTATTTT,CASSVSRVRGTDTQYF,.,TRBJ2-3,TRBV7-9,16,.
TGTGCCAGCAGCCAAGATCTAAGAGGGCAGCGGGGGGGCGGAGAGACCCAGTACTTC,CASSQDLRGQRGGGETQYF,.,TRBJ2-5,TRBV3-1,19,TRBD2
TGTGCCAGCAGCGTAATTAGCGGGGGAGATACGCAGTATTTT,CASSVISGGDTQYF,.,TRBJ2-3,TRBV9,14,TRBD2